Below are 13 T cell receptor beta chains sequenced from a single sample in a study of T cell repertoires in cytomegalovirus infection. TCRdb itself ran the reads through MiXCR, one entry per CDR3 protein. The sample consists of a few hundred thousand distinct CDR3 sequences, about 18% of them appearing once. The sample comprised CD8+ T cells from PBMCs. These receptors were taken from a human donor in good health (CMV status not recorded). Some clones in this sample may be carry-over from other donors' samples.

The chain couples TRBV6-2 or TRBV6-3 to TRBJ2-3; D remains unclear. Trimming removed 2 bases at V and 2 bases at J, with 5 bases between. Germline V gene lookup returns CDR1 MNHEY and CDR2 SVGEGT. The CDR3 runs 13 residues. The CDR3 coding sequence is TGTGCCAGCAGTTACGTTTCCACAGATACGCAGTATTTT. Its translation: CASSYVSTDTQYF.

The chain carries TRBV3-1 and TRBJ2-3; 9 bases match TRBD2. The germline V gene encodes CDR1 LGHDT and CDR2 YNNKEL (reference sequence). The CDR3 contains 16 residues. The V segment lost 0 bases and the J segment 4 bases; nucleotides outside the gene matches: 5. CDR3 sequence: CASSQEGGGESDTQYF. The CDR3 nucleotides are TGTGCCAGCAGCCAAGAAGGCGGGGGGGAGTCAGATACGCAGTATTTT.

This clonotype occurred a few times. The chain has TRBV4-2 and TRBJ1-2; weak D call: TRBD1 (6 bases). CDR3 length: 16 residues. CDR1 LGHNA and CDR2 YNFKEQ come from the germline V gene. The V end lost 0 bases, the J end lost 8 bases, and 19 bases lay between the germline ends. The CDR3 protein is CASSQDPTGNMVGYTF. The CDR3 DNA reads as TGTGCCAGCAGCCAAGATCCGACAGGAAACATGGTCGGCTACACCTTC.

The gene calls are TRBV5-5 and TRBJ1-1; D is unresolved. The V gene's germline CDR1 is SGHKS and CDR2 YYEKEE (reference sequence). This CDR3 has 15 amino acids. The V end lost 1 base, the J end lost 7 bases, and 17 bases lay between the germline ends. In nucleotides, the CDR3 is TGTGCCAGCAGCTTGCGGTGGCAAGGAGCCCTTGAAGCTTTCTTT. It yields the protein CASSLRWQGALEAFF.

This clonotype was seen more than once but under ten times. The CDR3 DNA follows: TGTGCCAGCAGCTTCGACGGAAACTCTGGAAACACCATATATTTT. It codes for CASSFDGNSGNTIYF. The chain recombines TRBV7-9 with TRBJ1-3; the D is unclear. Germline CDR1 and CDR2: SEHNR and FQNEAQ (reference sequence). V dropped 3 bases and J dropped 0 bases, with 9 bases sitting between them. This CDR3 region has 15 residues.

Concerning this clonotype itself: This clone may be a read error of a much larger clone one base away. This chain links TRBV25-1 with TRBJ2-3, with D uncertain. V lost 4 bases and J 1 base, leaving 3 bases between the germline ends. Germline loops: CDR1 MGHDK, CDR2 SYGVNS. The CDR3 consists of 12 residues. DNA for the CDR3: TGTGCCAGCAGTGCCCGCACAGATACGCAGTATTTT. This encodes CASSARTDTQYF.

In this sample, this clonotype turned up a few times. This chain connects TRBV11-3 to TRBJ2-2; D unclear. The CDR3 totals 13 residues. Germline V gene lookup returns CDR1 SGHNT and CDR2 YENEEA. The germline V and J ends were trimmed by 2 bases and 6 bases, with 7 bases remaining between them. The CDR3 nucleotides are TGTGCCAGCAGCTTATTTGGAGCCGGGGAGCTGTTTTTT. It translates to CASSLFGAGELFF.

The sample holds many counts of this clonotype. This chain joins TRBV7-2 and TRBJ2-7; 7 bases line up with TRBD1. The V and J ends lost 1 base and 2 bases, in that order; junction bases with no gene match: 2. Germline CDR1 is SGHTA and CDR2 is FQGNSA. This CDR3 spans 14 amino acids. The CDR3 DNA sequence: TGTGCCAGCAGCTTAGAGGGGGCACCCTACGAGCAGTACTTC. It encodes CASSLEGAPYEQYF.

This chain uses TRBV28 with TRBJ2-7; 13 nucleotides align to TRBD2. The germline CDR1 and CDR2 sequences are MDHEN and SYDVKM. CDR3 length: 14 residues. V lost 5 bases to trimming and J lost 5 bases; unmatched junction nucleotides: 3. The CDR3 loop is CASSPGTSGDEQYF. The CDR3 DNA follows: TGTGCCAGCAGTCCCGGGACTAGCGGGGACGAGCAGTACTTC.

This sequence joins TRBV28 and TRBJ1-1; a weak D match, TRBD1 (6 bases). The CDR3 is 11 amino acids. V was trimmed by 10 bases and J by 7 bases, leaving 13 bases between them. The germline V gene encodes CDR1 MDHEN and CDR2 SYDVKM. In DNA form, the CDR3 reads TGTGCCACCGACAGGCAAAATGAAGCTTTCTTT. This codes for CATDRQNEAFF.

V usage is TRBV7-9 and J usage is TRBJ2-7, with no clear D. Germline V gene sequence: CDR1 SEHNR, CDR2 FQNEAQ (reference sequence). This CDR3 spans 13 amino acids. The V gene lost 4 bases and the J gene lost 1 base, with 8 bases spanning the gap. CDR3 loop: CASSSIRSYEQYF. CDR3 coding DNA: TGTGCCAGCAGCTCGATTAGGTCCTACGAGCAGTACTTC.

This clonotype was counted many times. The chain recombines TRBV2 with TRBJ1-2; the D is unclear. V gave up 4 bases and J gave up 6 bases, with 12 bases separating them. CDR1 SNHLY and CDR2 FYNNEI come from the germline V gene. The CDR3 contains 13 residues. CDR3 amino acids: CASSATSSDGYTF. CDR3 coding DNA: TGTGCCAGCAGTGCTACAAGTTCGGATGGCTACACCTTC. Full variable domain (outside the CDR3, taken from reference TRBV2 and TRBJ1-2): EPEVTQTPSHQVTQMGQEVILRCVPISNHLYFYWYRQILGQKVEFLVSFYNNEISEKSEIFDDQFSVERPDGSNFTLKIRSTKLEDSAMYFCASSATSSDGYTFGSGTRLTVV.

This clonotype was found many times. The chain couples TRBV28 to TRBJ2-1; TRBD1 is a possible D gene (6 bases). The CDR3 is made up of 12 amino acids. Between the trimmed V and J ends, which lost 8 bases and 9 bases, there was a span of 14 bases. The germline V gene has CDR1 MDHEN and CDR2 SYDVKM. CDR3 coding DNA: TGTGCCAGCCAAACAGGGCAGGGTGAGCAGTTCTTC. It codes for CASQTGQGEQFF.